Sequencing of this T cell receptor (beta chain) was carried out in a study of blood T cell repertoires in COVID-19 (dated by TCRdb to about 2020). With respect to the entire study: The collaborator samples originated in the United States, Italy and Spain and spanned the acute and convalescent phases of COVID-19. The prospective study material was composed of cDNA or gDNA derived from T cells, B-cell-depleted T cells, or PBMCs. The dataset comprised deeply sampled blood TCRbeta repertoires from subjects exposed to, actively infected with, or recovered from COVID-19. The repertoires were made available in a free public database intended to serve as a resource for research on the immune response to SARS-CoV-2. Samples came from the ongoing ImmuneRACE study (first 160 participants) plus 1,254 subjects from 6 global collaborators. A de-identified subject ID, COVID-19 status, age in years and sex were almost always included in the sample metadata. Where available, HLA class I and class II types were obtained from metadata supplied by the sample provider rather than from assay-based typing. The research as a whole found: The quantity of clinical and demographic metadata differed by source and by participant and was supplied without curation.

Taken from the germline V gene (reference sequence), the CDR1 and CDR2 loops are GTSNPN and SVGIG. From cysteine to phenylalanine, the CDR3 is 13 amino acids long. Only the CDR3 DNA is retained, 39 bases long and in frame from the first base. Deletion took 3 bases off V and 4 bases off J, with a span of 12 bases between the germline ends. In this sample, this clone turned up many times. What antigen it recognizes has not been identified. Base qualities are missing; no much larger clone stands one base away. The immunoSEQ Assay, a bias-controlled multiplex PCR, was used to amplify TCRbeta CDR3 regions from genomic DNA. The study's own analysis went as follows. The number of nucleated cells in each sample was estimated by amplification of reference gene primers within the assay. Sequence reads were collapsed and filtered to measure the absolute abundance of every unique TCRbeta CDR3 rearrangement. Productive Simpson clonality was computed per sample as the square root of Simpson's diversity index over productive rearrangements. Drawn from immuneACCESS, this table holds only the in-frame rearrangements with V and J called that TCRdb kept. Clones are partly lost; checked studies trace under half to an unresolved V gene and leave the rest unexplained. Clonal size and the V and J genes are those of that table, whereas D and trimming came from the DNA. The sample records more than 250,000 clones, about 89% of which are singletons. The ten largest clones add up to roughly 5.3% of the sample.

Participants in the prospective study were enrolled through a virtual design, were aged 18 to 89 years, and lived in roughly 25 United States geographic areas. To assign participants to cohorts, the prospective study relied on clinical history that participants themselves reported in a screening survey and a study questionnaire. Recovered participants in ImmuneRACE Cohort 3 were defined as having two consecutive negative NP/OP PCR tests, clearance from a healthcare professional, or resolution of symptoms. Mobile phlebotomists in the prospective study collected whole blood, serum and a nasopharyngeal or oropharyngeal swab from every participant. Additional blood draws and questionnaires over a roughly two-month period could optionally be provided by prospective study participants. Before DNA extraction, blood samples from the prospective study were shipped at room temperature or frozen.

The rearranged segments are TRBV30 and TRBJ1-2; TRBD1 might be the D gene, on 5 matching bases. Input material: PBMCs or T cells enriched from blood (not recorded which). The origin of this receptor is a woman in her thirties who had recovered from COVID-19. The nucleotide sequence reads TGTGCCTGGAGCTATCAGGGTAGCTATGGCTACACCTTC. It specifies CAWSYQGSYGYTF.